This T cell receptor (beta chain) was recovered during a study of CD4+ T cells in melanoma. Study-level points and caveats: Reportedly, melanoma neoantigen-specific CD4+ T cells showed varied differentiation states. CD8+ T cell, macrophage and B cell function reportedly correlated with neoantigen-specific CD4+ T cells.

TCRdb keeps only in-frame clones here, not all; method: immunoSEQ multiplex PCR. This table has more than 90,000 clones, around 92% appearing once. This clone was detected once. Its antigen is not identified. The clonotype was recovered from a human donor with melanoma. Sequencing was performed on peripheral blood.

The CDR3 nucleotides are TGTGCCAGCAGCTTAACCAGGGGGAGCGAAAAACTGTTTTTT. Amino acid sequence: CASSLTRGSEKLFF. The rearrangement joins TRBV7-2 to TRBJ1-4; TRBD1 matches 7 bases. The CDR3 loop spans 14 amino acids. The germline CDR1 and CDR2 sequences are SGHTA and FQGNSA. V gave up 2 bases and J gave up 8 bases; unmatched junction bases: 5.